Included here is one TCR beta chain sequence, with context. This record belongs to a study of cytomegalovirus exposure and HLA in healthy donors. This CDR3 contains 12 residues. Germline trimming cut 6 bases from V and 10 bases from J; bases unmatched to any gene: 7. Germline V gene lookup returns CDR1 MNHNS and CDR2 SASEGT. Both 60 Vbeta primers and 13 Jbeta primers went into the PCR. Here immunoSEQ multiplex PCR was the method, and the copy in TCRdb shows in-frame clones only, minus some. The sample gives fewer than 200,000 clones, around 82% of which show up once; around 0.96% is in the top ten. Sequencing used PBMCs. This TCR was sampled from a man aged 25 to 45 in good health and CMV-seronegative. This chain links TRBV6-1 with TRBJ2-5; 8 bases are a match to TRBD2. CDR3 region: CASSPNRGGQYF. The DNA of the CDR3 is TGTGCCAGCAGCCCGAATCGGGGGGGCCAGTACTTC.